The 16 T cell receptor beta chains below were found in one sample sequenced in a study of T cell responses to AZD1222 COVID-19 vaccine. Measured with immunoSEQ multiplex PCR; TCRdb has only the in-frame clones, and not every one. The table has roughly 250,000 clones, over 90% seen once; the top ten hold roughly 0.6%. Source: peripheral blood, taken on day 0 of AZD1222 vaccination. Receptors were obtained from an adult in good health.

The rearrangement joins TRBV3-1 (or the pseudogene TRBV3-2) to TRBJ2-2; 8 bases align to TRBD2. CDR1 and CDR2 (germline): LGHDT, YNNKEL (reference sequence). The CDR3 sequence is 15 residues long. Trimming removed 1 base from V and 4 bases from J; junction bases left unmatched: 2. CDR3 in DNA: TGTGCCAGCAGCCAAGGCACTAGCGGCACCGGGGAGCTGTTTTTT. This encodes CASSQGTSGTGELFF.

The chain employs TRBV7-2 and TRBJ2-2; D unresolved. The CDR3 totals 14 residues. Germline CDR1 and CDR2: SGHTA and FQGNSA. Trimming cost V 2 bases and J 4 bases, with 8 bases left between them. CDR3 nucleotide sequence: TGTGCCAGCAGCTTACCTTCCCGCACCGGGGAGCTGTTTTTT. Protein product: CASSLPSRTGELFF. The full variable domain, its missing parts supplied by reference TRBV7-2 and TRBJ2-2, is GAGVSQSPSNKVTEKGKDVELRCDPISGHTALYWYRQSLGQGLEFLIYFQGNSAPDKSGLPSDRFSAERTGGSVSTLTIQRTQQEDSAVYLCASSLPSRTGELFFGEGSRLTVL.

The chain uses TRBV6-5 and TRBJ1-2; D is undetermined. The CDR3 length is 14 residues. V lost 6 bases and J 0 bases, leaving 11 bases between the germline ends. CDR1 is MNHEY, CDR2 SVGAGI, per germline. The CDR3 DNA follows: TGTGCCAGCAGCCCCGCAGTAGCTAACTATGGCTACACCTTC. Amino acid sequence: CASSPAVANYGYTF.

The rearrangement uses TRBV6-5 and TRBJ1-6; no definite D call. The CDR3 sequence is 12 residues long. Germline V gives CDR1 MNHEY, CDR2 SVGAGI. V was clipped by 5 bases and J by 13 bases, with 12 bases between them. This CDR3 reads CASSSQKPPLHF. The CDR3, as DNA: TGTGCCAGCAGTAGCCAGAAGCCCCCCCTCCACTTT.

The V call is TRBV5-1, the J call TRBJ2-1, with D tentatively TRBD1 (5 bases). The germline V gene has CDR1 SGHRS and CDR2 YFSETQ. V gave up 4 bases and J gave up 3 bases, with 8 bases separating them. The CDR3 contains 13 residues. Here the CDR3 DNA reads TGCGCCAGCAGCAGAGACAGCTACAATGAGCAGTTCTTC. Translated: CASSRDSYNEQFF.

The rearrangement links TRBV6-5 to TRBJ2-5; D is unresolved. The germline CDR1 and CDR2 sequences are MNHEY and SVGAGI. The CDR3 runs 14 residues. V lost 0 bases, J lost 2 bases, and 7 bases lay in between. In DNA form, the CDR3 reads TGTGCCAGCAGTTACTCTGGCAGACAAGAGACCCAGTACTTC. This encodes CASSYSGRQETQYF.

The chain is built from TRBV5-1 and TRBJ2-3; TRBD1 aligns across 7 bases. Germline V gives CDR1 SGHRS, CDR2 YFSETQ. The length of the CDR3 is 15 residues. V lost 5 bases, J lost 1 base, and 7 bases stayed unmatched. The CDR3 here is CASRPTQGRTDTQYF. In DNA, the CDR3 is TGCGCCAGCAGGCCTACACAGGGGCGCACAGATACGCAGTATTTT.

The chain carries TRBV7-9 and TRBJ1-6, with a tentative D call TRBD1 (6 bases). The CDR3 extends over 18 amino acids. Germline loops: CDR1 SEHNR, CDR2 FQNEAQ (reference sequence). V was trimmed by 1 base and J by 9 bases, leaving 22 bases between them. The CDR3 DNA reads TGTGCCAGCAGCTTAGTTTGGGACATAACCCTGTCGGCTTCACCCCTCCACTTT. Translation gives CASSLVWDITLSASPLHF.

CDR3 sequence (DNA): TGTGCCAGCAGCCAAGATCAGCGTTACGAGCAGTACTTC. It translates to CASSQDQRYEQYF. This rearrangement joins TRBV3-1 (or the pseudogene TRBV3-2) to TRBJ2-7; no reliable D call. Deletions cut 0 bases from V and 4 bases from J, with 7 bases between. The CDR3 consists of 13 residues. CDR1 and CDR2 (germline): LGHDT, YNNKEL (reference sequence).

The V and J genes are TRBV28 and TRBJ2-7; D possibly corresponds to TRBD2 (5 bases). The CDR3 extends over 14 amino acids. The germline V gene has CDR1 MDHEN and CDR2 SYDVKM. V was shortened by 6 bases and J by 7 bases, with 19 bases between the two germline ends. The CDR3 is CASSLSGGGREQYF. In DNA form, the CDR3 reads TGTGCCAGCAGCCTCTCTGGAGGAGGACGGGAGCAGTACTTC.

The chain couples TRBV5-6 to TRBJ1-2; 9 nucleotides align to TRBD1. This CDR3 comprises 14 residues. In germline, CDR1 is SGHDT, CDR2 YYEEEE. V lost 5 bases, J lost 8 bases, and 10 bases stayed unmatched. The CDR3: CASSWTGETRGYTF. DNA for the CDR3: TGTGCCAGCAGTTGGACAGGGGAAACGAGAGGCTACACCTTC.

CDR3 coding DNA: TGTGCCAGTAGTCCCCGGGACTTCGGTTCACCCCTCCACTTT. Protein sequence: CASSPRDFGSPLHF. V is TRBV19 and J is TRBJ1-6; TRBD1 might be the D (5 bases). Germline CDR1 is LNHDA and CDR2 is SQIVND (reference sequence). There are 14 residues in the CDR3. Trimming left V 5 bases short and J 9 bases short, with 14 bases between.

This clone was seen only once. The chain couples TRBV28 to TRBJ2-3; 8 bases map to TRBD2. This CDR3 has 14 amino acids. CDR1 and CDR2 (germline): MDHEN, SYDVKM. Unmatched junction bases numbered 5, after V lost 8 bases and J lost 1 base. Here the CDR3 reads CASAGGVRTDTQYF. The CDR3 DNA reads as TGTGCCAGCGCCGGGGGGGTTCGCACAGATACGCAGTATTTT.

In DNA, the CDR3 is TGTGCCAGCAGCGGGACCGGGACTTGGAACACCGGGGAGCTGTTTTTT. Translation gives CASSGTGTWNTGELFF. The chain joins TRBV9 to TRBJ2-2; a possible D gene is TRBD2 (6 bases). The CDR3 loop spans 16 amino acids. Trimming cost V 3 bases and J 1 base, with 13 bases left between them. The germline CDR1 and CDR2 sequences are SGDLS and YYNGEE.

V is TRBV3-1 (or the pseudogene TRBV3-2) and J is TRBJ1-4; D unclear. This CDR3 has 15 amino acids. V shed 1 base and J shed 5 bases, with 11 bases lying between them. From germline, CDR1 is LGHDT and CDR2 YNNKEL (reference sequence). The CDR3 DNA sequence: TGTGCCAGCAGCCAAGTTTTATCCGGAAATGAAAAACTGTTTTTT. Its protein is CASSQVLSGNEKLFF.

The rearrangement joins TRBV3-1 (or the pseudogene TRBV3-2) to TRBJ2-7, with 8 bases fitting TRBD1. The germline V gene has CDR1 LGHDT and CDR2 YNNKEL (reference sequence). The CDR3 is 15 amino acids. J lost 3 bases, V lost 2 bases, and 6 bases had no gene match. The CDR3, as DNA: TGTGCCAGCAGCCAACCCGACAGGGGCATCTACGAGCAGTACTTC. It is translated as CASSQPDRGIYEQYF.